This T cell receptor beta chain originates from a study of read filtering for tumor transcriptome and immune sequencing (dated by TCRdb to the early 2020s). Regarding the complete study: The cohort had about 17 male and approximately 13 female patients with a mean age of around 70 years, ranging from roughly 45 to 80. After DNase treatment, whole-transcriptome libraries were prepared with the TruSeq RNA Access Library Prep Kit. A main aim was a read-filtering strategy for immune repertoire data, specifically whether clonotypes supported by a single read should be removed. By revised international staging, roughly 8 patients were R-ISS I, around 15 were R-ISS II and roughly 7 were R-ISS III. TCR-region mapped reads per sample ranged from about 4.05 to 11 million with IR-seq versus only 85 to 1273 with RNA-seq. Using the same bone marrow samples, the study compared TCR repertoires obtained by targeted immune repertoire sequencing with those obtained by bulk whole-transcriptome sequencing.

TCR libraries were constructed from 350 to 400 ng RNA using the Immunoverse kit, and molecular barcoded adaptors covering alpha/delta and beta/gamma chains were employed. TCR library preparation used the same RNA that was used for transcriptome sequencing. TCR libraries were sequenced on an Illumina HiSeq 4000 with 2 x 150 cycles. Concerning the study's data processing: With MiXCR, TCR reads were aligned to human V, D, J and C references and assembled into CDR3 clonotypes, with quality filtering and error correction included. The tcR package in R was used to analyze clonotype counts and gene usage diversity. For inspection of raw mapping reads, RNA-seq reads were mapped by STAR aligner version 2.5.3a onto GRCh37 of the human genome. To test how sequencing depth affected the clonotypes detected, IR-seq fastq files were randomly downsampled with Seqtk 1.3. Through fastp at Q25 and MiXCR, TCRdb rebuilt clones from the public reads, retaining in-frame beta chains. Duplicate CDR3 protein sequences are folded into a single record with the most common DNA and genes. It is TCRdb's table, rather than the study itself, that gives the V and J calls and clone size. The sample table records tens of thousands of distinct CDR3 sequences; roughly 20% of these occur just once. The biggest ten clones account for roughly 17% of the sample.

With regard to this clonotype: Its antigen is still unknown. Per-nucleotide qualities are absent, and no much larger clonotype sits a single base away.

Each patient had bone marrow sampled at the time of active disease. Isolation of bone marrow mononuclear cells was performed by Ficoll-Hypaque density gradient centrifugation. To remove myeloma plasma cells, the cells were labeled with CD138 magnetic microbeads on a MACS separator, and CD138-negative cells were then collected by negative selection. The purity of the isolated cells was checked by flow cytometry with CD138 antibodies on an Attune NxT. Total RNA was extracted with TRIzol reagent and quantified with a NanoDrop spectrophotometer. For each patient, the CD138-negative bone marrow sample underwent paired RNA-seq and IR-seq. As encoded in the germline V gene, CDR1 is MNHNS while CDR2 is SASEGT. From cysteine to phenylalanine, the CDR3 is 14 amino acids long. The read is trimmed to its CDR3 DNA, 42 bases read in frame from base 1. Trimmed from V: 7 bases; trimmed from J: 5 bases; junction bases lacking a gene match: 5.

General study outcomes and caveats: Single-read clonotypes made up approximately 79% of clonotypes but only 3.5% to 4.5% of total reads in IR-seq, compared with just under 75% of clonotypes and 35% to 45% of reads in RNA-seq. The sorted CD138-negative fraction was a mixed bone marrow immune population, not purified T cells. The correlation between IR-seq and RNA-seq shared clonotype proportions was increased by removal of single-read clonotypes. Clonotypes were captured by IR-seq at much higher depth and more reliably than by RNA-seq, and smaller IR-seq throughput was sufficient for identification of most shared clonotypes.

The sequence is built from TRBV6-1 and TRBJ1-5, and 10 junctional nucleotides match TRBD1. The specimen sequenced was a population of CD138-negative cells sorted from bone marrow. Interpreted using the paper, the cell subset or site label stands for: bone marrow mononuclear cells depleted of CD138+ plasma/myeloma cells by negative magnetic selection. This TCR was recovered from a donor aged 40 or over with multiple myeloma. The DNA sequence reads TGTGCCAGCAAGGCGACAGGGGGCCATCAGCCCCAGCATTTT. It encodes CASKATGGHQPQHF.